This TCR beta chain was identified during a study of CD8+ T cells in alopecia areata. Study conclusions and caveats: Unlike in mice, where it was clearer, TCR sharing across patients was less clear, possibly HLA-related. Scalp data also include sequences from resident alphabeta T cells of normal skin.

RNA was extracted and reverse transcribed into cDNA as the sequencing template. The repertoire was sequenced with immunoSEQ multiplex PCR; TCRdb's copy has only in-frame clones and lacks some. Among around 120,000 clones listed, about 61% were seen once. T lymphocytes (CD4+ and CD8+) were sorted from PBMCs. Turning to this clone: Its target is unknown.

The V gene lost 4 bases and the J gene lost 4 bases, with 14 bases spanning the gap. This CDR3 has 15 residues. CDR1 PRHDT and CDR2 FYEKMQ come from the germline V gene (reference sequence). Material for sequencing was CD4+ T cells sorted from blood. This receptor was taken from a human donor in good health. The chain couples TRBV13 to TRBJ2-1, with D possibly matching TRBD2 (6 bases). The CDR3 DNA reads as TGTGCCAGCAGCTCCAGAGGGACTTCGTACAATGAGCAGTTCTTC. It translates to CASSSRGTSYNEQFF.